A few counts support the clone carrying this TCR beta chain. V lost 4 bases and J lost 3, with 13 bases in between. CDR1 and CDR2 from the germline V gene are SGHVS and FNYEAQ. The CDR3 runs 14 residues. Method: immunoSEQ multiplex PCR; TCRdb's copy keeps in-frame clones and lacks some. The sample has roughly 200,000 clones, approximately 78% seen once. The sample originates from a study of cytomegalovirus exposure and HLA in healthy donors. The V call is TRBV7-6, the J call TRBJ2-7; unclear D gene. Material for sequencing was PBMCs. The source is a woman between 25 and 40 years old in good health and CMV-seronegative. Here the CDR3 reads CASSSAEPVYEQYF. The CDR3 DNA sequence: TGTGCCAGCAGCTCCGCCGAGCCCGTCTACGAGCAGTACTTC.